These T cell receptor beta chains were read from a single sample in a study of blood T cell repertoires in COVID-19. Some clones are missing from TCRdb's copy, which holds only in-frame ones; the method was immunoSEQ multiplex PCR. Of roughly 130,000 clones listed, about 92% are singletons. The material sequenced was peripheral blood. The receptors were sampled from a man in his fifties or sixties with active COVID-19. Both conserved end residues are part of each CDR3. D genes are given only for firm matches. Clone sizes are given selectively: once, few, many, or a class where the clone is expanded.

D gene: TRBD2; V gene: TRBV25-1; J gene: TRBJ2-2; clone size: .; CDR3 DNA: TGTGCCAGCAGTGAATCTGCTAGCGGGAACACCGGGGAGCTGTTTTTT; CDR3 protein: CASSESASGNTGELFF
D gene: .; V gene: TRBV5-8; J gene: TRBJ1-5; clone size: .; CDR3 DNA: TGTGCCAGCAGTAGTGGCCCGGGGAGGAGCAATCAGCCCCAGCATTTT; CDR3 protein: CASSSGPGRSNQPQHF
D gene: .; V gene: TRBV24-1; J gene: TRBJ1-2; clone size: .; CDR3 DNA: TGTGCCACCAGTGATCCCTTAAATGGCTACACCTTC; CDR3 protein: CATSDPLNGYTF
D gene: .; V gene: TRBV5-6; J gene: TRBJ2-3; clone size: .; CDR3 DNA: TGTGCCAGCAGCCTACCGTACAGAACAGATACGCAGTATTTT; CDR3 protein: CASSLPYRTDTQYF
D gene: TRBD2; V gene: TRBV6-5; J gene: TRBJ2-1; clone size: .; CDR3 DNA: TGTGCCAGCAGTAGACTAGCGGGAGGGTACGAGCAGTTCTTC; CDR3 protein: CASSRLAGGYEQFF
D gene: .; V gene: TRBV5-1; J gene: TRBJ1-4; clone size: .; CDR3 DNA: TGCGCCAGCAGCCCGGACACCTCAACTAATGAAAAACTGTTTTTT; CDR3 protein: CASSPDTSTNEKLFF
D gene: .; V gene: TRBV4-1; J gene: TRBJ2-3; clone size: .; CDR3 DNA: TGCGCCAGCAGCCCAAGCCACAATCGGGCAGATACGCAGTATTTT; CDR3 protein: CASSPSHNRADTQYF
D gene: .; V gene: TRBV6-5; J gene: TRBJ2-1; clone size: .; CDR3 DNA: TGTGCCAACTCCCCCGGGGGATACAATGAGCAGTTCTTC; CDR3 protein: CANSPGGYNEQFF
D gene: TRBD1; V gene: TRBV18; J gene: TRBJ1-1; clone size: once; CDR3 DNA: TGTGCCAGCTGTGGACAGGGTGGGACTGAAGCTTTCTTT; CDR3 protein: CASCGQGGTEAFF
D gene: .; V gene: TRBV30; J gene: TRBJ1-4; clone size: .; CDR3 DNA: TGTGCCTGGAGTATGCCGGGGGAAAAACTGTTTTTT; CDR3 protein: CAWSMPGEKLFF
D gene: TRBD1; V gene: TRBV5-5; J gene: TRBJ1-3; clone size: .; CDR3 DNA: TGTGCCAGCAGCCCGGGGACAGGGGCTAACTCTGGAAACACCATATATTTT; CDR3 protein: CASSPGTGANSGNTIYF
D gene: .; V gene: TRBV18; J gene: TRBJ2-3; clone size: .; CDR3 DNA: TGTGCCAGCTCACCACTCAGGGAAGCAGATACGCAGTATTTT; CDR3 protein: CASSPLREADTQYF
D gene: .; V gene: TRBV6-5; J gene: TRBJ2-7; clone size: .; CDR3 DNA: TGTGCCAGCAGTCTCCGGGACATGCGCGAGCAGTACTTC; CDR3 protein: CASSLRDMREQYF
D gene: .; V gene: TRBV5-4; J gene: TRBJ2-3; clone size: .; CDR3 DNA: TGTGCCAGCAGCTTGCAACGGGTGGGTGGCACAGATACGCAGTATTTT; CDR3 protein: CASSLQRVGGTDTQYF
D gene: .; V gene: TRBV3-1/TRBV3-2; J gene: TRBJ2-3; clone size: .; CDR3 DNA: TGTGCCAGCAGCCGACAAGGCACAGATACGCAGTATTTT; CDR3 protein: CASSRQGTDTQYF
D gene: TRBD1; V gene: TRBV6-5; J gene: TRBJ1-1; clone size: .; CDR3 DNA: TGTGCCAGCAGTTCTAGACAGGGGGCTCACACTGAAGCTTTCTTT; CDR3 protein: CASSSRQGAHTEAFF
D gene: TRBD1; V gene: TRBV19; J gene: TRBJ2-2; clone size: few; CDR3 DNA: TGTGCCAGTAGTACCTGGACAGGGGGATTCACCGGGGAGCTGTTTTTT; CDR3 protein: CASSTWTGGFTGELFF
D gene: TRBD2; V gene: TRBV5-6; J gene: TRBJ2-3; clone size: .; CDR3 DNA: TGTGCCAGCAGCTTGGAAGGGACTATCACAGATACGCAGTATTTT; CDR3 protein: CASSLEGTITDTQYF
D gene: .; V gene: TRBV2; J gene: TRBJ1-3; clone size: .; CDR3 DNA: TGTGCCAGCGCTACGGGCTCTGGAAACACCATATATTTT; CDR3 protein: CASATGSGNTIYF
D gene: .; V gene: TRBV5-4; J gene: TRBJ1-2; clone size: .; CDR3 DNA: TGTGCCAGCAGCCTCGACAGCAACTATGGCTACACCTTC; CDR3 protein: CASSLDSNYGYTF
D gene: .; V gene: TRBV7-9; J gene: TRBJ2-1; clone size: .; CDR3 DNA: TGTGCCAGCAGCTTGGTCCCGACGCGGTCCTACAATGAGCAGTTCTTC; CDR3 protein: CASSLVPTRSYNEQFF
D gene: .; V gene: TRBV2; J gene: TRBJ1-2; clone size: .; CDR3 DNA: TGTGCCAGCAGTGTATCACAGTACTATGGCTACACCTTC; CDR3 protein: CASSVSQYYGYTF
D gene: TRBD2; V gene: TRBV27; J gene: TRBJ2-3; clone size: .; CDR3 DNA: TGTGCCAGCAGTCCTCGACTAGCGACCACAGATACGCAGTATTTT; CDR3 protein: CASSPRLATTDTQYF
D gene: .; V gene: TRBV14; J gene: TRBJ2-3; clone size: .; CDR3 DNA: TGTGCCAGCAGCCATAGGGGTGTCAGGGCAGATACGCAGTATTTT; CDR3 protein: CASSHRGVRADTQYF
D gene: TRBD2; V gene: TRBV5-1; J gene: TRBJ2-5; clone size: .; CDR3 DNA: TGCGCCAGCAGCCGAAGCGGGGGGGCCCCGGAGACCCAGTACTTC; CDR3 protein: CASSRSGGAPETQYF
D gene: .; V gene: TRBV5-1; J gene: TRBJ1-4; clone size: .; CDR3 DNA: TGCGCCAGCAGCCCGGGTCCGGGTGAAAAACTGTTTTTT; CDR3 protein: CASSPGPGEKLFF
D gene: TRBD1; V gene: TRBV11-2; J gene: TRBJ2-1; clone size: .; CDR3 DNA: TGTGCCAGCAGCTATGTGGACAGGGGAAGGGAACAAGAGTTCTTC; CDR3 protein: CASSYVDRGREQEFF
D gene: TRBD2; V gene: TRBV11-3; J gene: TRBJ2-1; clone size: .; CDR3 DNA: TGTGCCAGCAGCCCCCAGGTAGCGGGGTCGAATGAGCAGTTCTTC; CDR3 protein: CASSPQVAGSNEQFF
D gene: TRBD1; V gene: TRBV5-1; J gene: TRBJ2-1; clone size: .; CDR3 DNA: TGCGCCAGCAGCCCCGGACAGGAATACAATGAGCAGTTCTTC; CDR3 protein: CASSPGQEYNEQFF
D gene: TRBD1; V gene: TRBV6-1; J gene: TRBJ2-7; clone size: .; CDR3 DNA: TGTGCCAGCAGTGAAGACCAGGGGGTCGAGCAGTACTTC; CDR3 protein: CASSEDQGVEQYF
D gene: .; V gene: TRBV7-2; J gene: TRBJ1-1; clone size: .; CDR3 DNA: TGTGCCAGCAGCTTAGATGGGTACAGGGACACTGAAGCTTTCTTT; CDR3 protein: CASSLDGYRDTEAFF
D gene: .; V gene: TRBV19; J gene: TRBJ1-5; clone size: .; CDR3 DNA: TGTGCCAGTAACTCGGGGGGGGGAAATCAGCCCCAGCATTTT; CDR3 protein: CASNSGGGNQPQHF
D gene: .; V gene: TRBV9; J gene: TRBJ2-2; clone size: once; CDR3 DNA: TGTGCCAGCAGCGTAGGGGGTGGGACTTACAACACCGGGGAGCTGTTTTTT; CDR3 protein: CASSVGGGTYNTGELFF
D gene: TRBD2; V gene: TRBV7-9; J gene: TRBJ2-1; clone size: .; CDR3 DNA: TGTGCCAGCAGCTCCGCGGAAACTAGCGGTCCCTACAATGAGCAGTTCTTC; CDR3 protein: CASSSAETSGPYNEQFF
D gene: TRBD2; V gene: TRBV11-2; J gene: TRBJ2-3; clone size: once; CDR3 DNA: TGTGCCAGCAGCGGGCTAGCGGGGGACCTCGGCACAGATACGCAGTATTTT; CDR3 protein: CASSGLAGDLGTDTQYF
D gene: .; V gene: TRBV7-2; J gene: TRBJ2-5; clone size: .; CDR3 DNA: TGTGCCAGCAGCCCGGGACATCCCGAGGAGACCCAGTACTTC; CDR3 protein: CASSPGHPEETQYF
D gene: TRBD1; V gene: TRBV30; J gene: TRBJ1-5; clone size: .; CDR3 DNA: TGTGCCTGGGGTCAGGGGGGTCAGCCCCAGCATTTT; CDR3 protein: CAWGQGGQPQHF
D gene: .; V gene: TRBV6-2/TRBV6-3; J gene: TRBJ2-5; clone size: .; CDR3 DNA: TGTGCCAGCAGTTACGGGGGCGCGACATCAGAGACCCAGTACTTC; CDR3 protein: CASSYGGATSETQYF
D gene: .; V gene: TRBV5-1; J gene: TRBJ2-3; clone size: .; CDR3 DNA: TGCGCCAGCAGCTTGGGTGGAGTTGAAGATACGCAGTATTTT; CDR3 protein: CASSLGGVEDTQYF
D gene: TRBD2; V gene: TRBV27; J gene: TRBJ2-3; clone size: .; CDR3 DNA: TGTGCCAGCAGGACCCCGTTCGGGAGGGCAGATACGCAGTATTTT; CDR3 protein: CASRTPFGRADTQYF
D gene: TRBD1; V gene: TRBV9; J gene: TRBJ2-7; clone size: .; CDR3 DNA: TGTGCCAGCAGCGTATCGACAGGGGAGACCTACGAGCAGTACTTC; CDR3 protein: CASSVSTGETYEQYF
D gene: TRBD2; V gene: TRBV27; J gene: TRBJ2-5; clone size: .; CDR3 DNA: TGTGCCAGCAGGTTGAGTTCCGGGACTAGCGGGGCTTTTGGGGCCCAGTACTTC; CDR3 protein: CASRLSSGTSGAFGAQYF
D gene: .; V gene: TRBV27; J gene: TRBJ2-6; clone size: .; CDR3 DNA: TGTGCCAGCAGTTTATCCCTCTACAGGGCCCTCCCGGTCTCTGGGGCCAACGTCCTGACTTTC; CDR3 protein: CASSLSLYRALPVSGANVLTF
D gene: TRBD1; V gene: TRBV3-1/TRBV3-2; J gene: TRBJ2-1; clone size: .; CDR3 DNA: TGTGCCAGCAGCCAAGACAGGGGGCGCTACAATGAGCAGTTCTTC; CDR3 protein: CASSQDRGRYNEQFF
D gene: .; V gene: TRBV3-1/TRBV3-2; J gene: TRBJ2-1; clone size: .; CDR3 DNA: TGTGCCAGCAGCCAAGTTTCCAGTCTCAATGAGCAGTTCTTC; CDR3 protein: CASSQVSSLNEQFF
D gene: .; V gene: TRBV19; J gene: TRBJ2-3; clone size: .; CDR3 DNA: TGTGCCAGTACTAGCACAGATACGCAGTATTTT; CDR3 protein: CASTSTDTQYF
D gene: .; V gene: TRBV5-5; J gene: TRBJ1-6; clone size: few; CDR3 DNA: TGTGCCAGCAGCCCAGACAGCCCGAATAATTCACCCCTCCACTTT; CDR3 protein: CASSPDSPNNSPLHF
D gene: .; V gene: TRBV11-3; J gene: TRBJ2-1; clone size: .; CDR3 DNA: TGTGCCAGCAGCCCACGTCGGGGCTCCTACAATGAGCAGTTCTTC; CDR3 protein: CASSPRRGSYNEQFF
D gene: TRBD2; V gene: TRBV7-2; J gene: TRBJ2-1; clone size: .; CDR3 DNA: TGTGCCAGCAGACAGGAAACTAGCGGGAGGGTTGGTGAGCAGTTCTTC; CDR3 protein: CASRQETSGRVGEQFF
D gene: TRBD2; V gene: TRBV2; J gene: TRBJ2-1; clone size: .; CDR3 DNA: TGTGCCAGCAGTGAACAGCGGGGATCCTACAATGAGCAGTTCTTC; CDR3 protein: CASSEQRGSYNEQFF
D gene: .; V gene: TRBV7-2; J gene: TRBJ2-1; clone size: .; CDR3 DNA: TGTGCCAGCAGCCCTACCCCGGGGGAGCAGTTCTTC; CDR3 protein: CASSPTPGEQFF
D gene: .; V gene: TRBV5-1; J gene: TRBJ2-2; clone size: .; CDR3 DNA: TGCGCCAGCAGCTTGGCCTCGGGATTAGGAACCGGGGAGCTGTTTTTT; CDR3 protein: CASSLASGLGTGELFF
D gene: TRBD1; V gene: TRBV6-5; J gene: TRBJ1-1; clone size: .; CDR3 DNA: TGTGCCAGCAGTTCACACAGGGGTTTTAACACTGAAGCTTTCTTT; CDR3 protein: CASSSHRGFNTEAFF
D gene: .; V gene: TRBV2; J gene: TRBJ1-1; clone size: .; CDR3 DNA: TGTGCCAGCAGATGGACAGTACAGAACACTGAAGCTTTCTTT; CDR3 protein: CASRWTVQNTEAFF
D gene: .; V gene: TRBV3-1/TRBV3-2; J gene: TRBJ1-3; clone size: .; CDR3 DNA: TGTGCCAGCAGCCACAACCAGGGGAGCGGTCGGCGGTTGAGAGAGAACACCATATATTTT; CDR3 protein: CASSHNQGSGRRLRENTIYF